This T cell receptor (beta chain) was identified in a study of T cells in Graves' hyperthyroidism and ophthalmopathy. Many counts were recorded for this clonotype. The antigen is not known. Study conclusions and caveats: The model forecast ophthalmopathy, anticipating it by a median around 6.5 months before onset. Ophthalmopathy was separated from stable hyperthyroidism by a 13 V-J model. Most thyroid clonotypes that were expanded above 0.001 also turned up in blood.

J gave up 1 base and V 4 bases, and 6 bases lay outside the gene matches. The germline V gene encodes CDR1 SGDLS and CDR2 YYNGEE. The CDR3 runs to 15 residues. Amplification targeted TCR beta CDR3 regions from RNA transcripts. Researchers ran a first-round RT-PCR on the TCR CDR3 using the HTBI primer set. From the multiplex PCR reads, TCRdb called clonotypes with MiXCR, one entry per CDR3 protein. The sample comprises around 620,000 distinct CDR3 sequences, approximately 15% of which are singletons, and over 6% rests with the top ten. This TCR was recovered from a woman aged 18-30 years with Graves' ophthalmopathy. The sequencing input was blood. The rearrangement uses TRBV9 and TRBJ2-5, with 8 bases fitting TRBD1. DNA for the CDR3: TGTGCCAGCAGCCCAGGGGGCCTAAGCCAAGAGACCCAGTACTTC. This encodes CASSPGGLSQETQYF.